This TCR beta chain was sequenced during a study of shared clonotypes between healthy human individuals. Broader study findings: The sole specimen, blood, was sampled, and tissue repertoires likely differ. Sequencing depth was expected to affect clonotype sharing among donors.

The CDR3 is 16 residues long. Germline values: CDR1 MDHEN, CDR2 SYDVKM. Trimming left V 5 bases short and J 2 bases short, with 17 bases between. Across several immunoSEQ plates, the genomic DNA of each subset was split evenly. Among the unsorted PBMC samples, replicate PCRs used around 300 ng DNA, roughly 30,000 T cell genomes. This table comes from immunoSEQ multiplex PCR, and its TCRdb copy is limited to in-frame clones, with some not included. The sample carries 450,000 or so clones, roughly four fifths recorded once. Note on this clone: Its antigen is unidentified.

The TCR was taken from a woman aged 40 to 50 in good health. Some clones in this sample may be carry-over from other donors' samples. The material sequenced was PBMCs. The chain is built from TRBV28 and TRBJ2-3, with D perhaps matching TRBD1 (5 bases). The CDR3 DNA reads TGTGCCAGCAGTCCCCAGCAGGGTGGGTCCACAGATACGCAGTATTTT. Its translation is CASSPQQGGSTDTQYF.